Listed here are 30 T cell receptor beta chains from one sample, sequenced in a study of blood T cell repertoires in COVID-19. TCRdb's table, derived via immunoSEQ multiplex PCR, lists solely in-frame clones and lacks some. The data contain under 65,000 clones, 75% to 95% of them singletons. The sequencing input was peripheral blood. Source of these receptors: a man older than 75 with acute or convalescent COVID-19.

The rearrangement uses TRBV18 and TRBJ2-5; 7 bases line up with TRBD1. The CDR3 is 13 amino acids. V was clipped by 3 bases and J by 3 bases; unmatched bases: 1. Germline V gene sequence: CDR1 KGHSH, CDR2 LQKENI. Here the CDR3 DNA reads TGTGCCAGCTCACCCGACAGGGAAGAGACCCAGTACTTC. Translating gives CASSPDREETQYF.

Only one count was recorded for this clone. V and J are TRBV6-6 and TRBJ2-2; possibly TRBD1 for D (6 bases). Per germline, CDR1 MNHNY and CDR2 SVGAGI (reference sequence). V lost 7 bases and J 3 bases, leaving 9 bases between the germline ends. The CDR3 totals 13 residues. In DNA form, the CDR3 reads TGTGCCAGCACCCACAGGGACACCGGGGAGCTGTTTTTT. Protein sequence: CASTHRDTGELFF.

This rearrangement joins TRBV7-9 to TRBJ1-2, with D tentatively TRBD1 (6 bases). The ends were cut back, 5 bases at V and 4 bases at J, with 8 bases in the middle. Germline CDR1 reads SEHNR; CDR2 reads FQNEAQ (reference sequence). The CDR3 loop spans 12 amino acids. DNA of the CDR3: TGTGCCAGCAGCCAGGACAGCTATGGCTACACCTTC. Encoded protein: CASSQDSYGYTF.

The V call is TRBV7-9, the J call TRBJ1-4; a possible D gene is TRBD1 (6 bases). V was clipped by 5 bases and J by 3 bases, with 13 bases between them. The CDR3 is made up of 15 amino acids. In germline, CDR1 is SEHNR, CDR2 FQNEAQ (reference sequence). The CDR3 DNA sequence: TGTGCCAGCAGCCCCTGGGGGGGGCCTAATGAAAAACTGTTTTTT. This translates into CASSPWGGPNEKLFF.

This sequence joins TRBV19 and TRBJ2-1; tentatively, D is TRBD1 (6 bases). Trimming pared 9 bases from V and 7 bases from J, leaving 16 bases between. The CDR3 spans 13 residues. The germline V gene encodes CDR1 LNHDA and CDR2 SQIVND (reference sequence). In DNA form, the CDR3 reads TGTGCCAGCGAGAAGCAGGGGTGGAATGAGCAGTTCTTC. Translated: CASEKQGWNEQFF.

The chain couples TRBV9 to TRBJ2-3; TRBD1 matches 7 bases. The V gene end was trimmed by 0 bases and the J gene end by 4 bases; junction bases not matched to a gene: 8. This CDR3 comprises 16 residues. Germline CDR1 is SGDLS and CDR2 is YYNGEE. CDR3 in amino acids: CASSVGHRGSADTQYF. The CDR3 coding sequence is TGTGCCAGCAGCGTAGGCCACAGGGGATCAGCAGATACGCAGTATTTT.

The CDR3 is CASTSERLTGELFF. DNA for the CDR3: TGTGCCAGCACCTCGGAAAGACTGACCGGGGAGCTGTTTTTT. The gene calls are TRBV27 and TRBJ2-2; D remains ambiguous. The germline gives CDR1 MNHEY, CDR2 SMNVEV (reference sequence). Trimming stripped 7 bases from V and 5 bases from J, with 14 bases between. The length of the CDR3 is 14 residues.

This chain uses TRBV28 with TRBJ2-7; the match to TRBD1 covers 9 bases. With 6 bases clipped from V and 3 bases from J, the junction kept 3 bases outside the gene matches. There are 13 residues in the CDR3. CDR1 is MDHEN and CDR2 is SYDVKM in the germline V gene. CDR3 sequence: CASRPGQGYEQYF. In nucleotides, the CDR3 is TGTGCCAGCAGACCGGGACAGGGCTACGAGCAGTACTTC.

V and J are TRBV28 and TRBJ2-2; D is ambiguous. Trimming shortened V by 2 bases and J by 0 bases, and 7 bases separated the two germline ends. Per the germline V gene, CDR1 is MDHEN and CDR2 is SYDVKM. The CDR3 consists of 15 residues. The chain's CDR3 is CASSLQAANTGELFF. The CDR3 region has the DNA TGTGCCAGCAGTTTACAGGCCGCGAACACCGGGGAGCTGTTTTTT.

This sequence joins TRBV5-1 and TRBJ2-1; 14 nucleotides agree with TRBD2. The length of the CDR3 is 19 residues. The ends lost 2 bases at V and 0 bases at J; junction bases unmatched: 7. Per the germline V gene, CDR1 is SGHRS and CDR2 is YFSETQ. The CDR3 reads CASSFPGLAGASSYNEQFF. The CDR3, as DNA: TGCGCCAGCAGCTTCCCGGGACTAGCGGGGGCTAGCTCCTACAATGAGCAGTTCTTC.

The V and J genes are TRBV10-2 and TRBJ2-2; the match to TRBD1 covers 9 bases. The CDR3 contains 15 residues. The germline gives CDR1 WSHSY, CDR2 SAAADI. V lost 7 bases, J lost 6 bases, and 9 bases stayed unmatched. CDR3 sequence (DNA): TGCGCCAGCAAGCGGGACAGGGTAGTATCCGGGGAGCTGTTTTTT. Protein: CASKRDRVVSGELFF.

The chain has TRBV3-1 (or the pseudogene TRBV3-2) and TRBJ1-4; possible D gene TRBD1, 5 bases. Germline-derived CDR1 and CDR2 are LGHDT and YNNKEL (reference sequence). The CDR3 runs to 15 residues. Trimming pared 8 bases from V and 0 bases from J, leaving 13 bases between. CDR3 loop: CASRRSGTTNEKLFF. The CDR3, as DNA: TGTGCCAGCCGCCGGTCAGGGACAACTAATGAAAAACTGTTTTTT.

The chain joins TRBV6-6 to TRBJ1-2; 10 nucleotides agree with TRBD1. Germline V gene sequence: CDR1 MNHNY, CDR2 SVGAGI (reference sequence). The CDR3 spans 15 residues. Losses at the gene ends were 6 bases for V and 6 bases for J; bases not matched to a gene: 10. CDR3 region: CASSPGTGTGDGYTF. DNA for the CDR3: TGTGCCAGCAGCCCCGGAACCGGGACAGGGGATGGCTACACCTTC.

The V call is TRBV7-2, the J call TRBJ2-1; TRBD1 matches 7 bases. The V gene end was trimmed by 5 bases and the J gene end by 2 bases; junction bases not matched to a gene: 0. CDR1 and CDR2 from the germline V gene are SGHTA and FQGNSA. The CDR3 consists of 13 residues. CDR3 sequence reads: CASSTGAYNEQFF. The CDR3 nucleotides are TGTGCCAGCAGCACAGGGGCCTACAATGAGCAGTTCTTC. Full variable domain (rest looked up from reference TRBV7-2 and TRBJ2-1): GAGVSQSPSNKVTEKGKDVELRCDPISGHTALYWYRQSLGQGLEFLIYFQGNSAPDKSGLPSDRFSAERTGGSVSTLTIQRTQQEDSAVYLCASSTGAYNEQFFGPGTRLTVL.

This rearrangement joins TRBV5-1 to TRBJ1-4; D perhaps matches TRBD1 (6 bases). Between the trimmed V and J ends, which lost 3 bases and 4 bases, there was a span of 16 bases. The germline gives CDR1 SGHRS, CDR2 YFSETQ. The CDR3 has 16 residues. As DNA, the CDR3 is TGCGCCAGCAGCTCGAACAGCTTCAGGGGTAATGAAAAACTGTTTTTT. It codes for CASSSNSFRGNEKLFF.

This chain links TRBV19 with TRBJ1-2; no clear D gene. Per germline, CDR1 LNHDA and CDR2 SQIVND (reference sequence). The CDR3 spans 15 residues. The ends were cut back, 3 bases at V and 4 bases at J, with 15 bases in the middle. CDR3 region: CASSISLPSIYGYTF. DNA of the CDR3: TGTGCCAGTAGTATTTCCCTTCCGTCTATCTATGGCTACACCTTC.

This chain uses TRBV6-4 with TRBJ2-1, with D maybe TRBD1 (6 bases). The CDR3 has 17 residues. Germline assignment: CDR1 MRHNA and CDR2 SNTAGT. Trimming left V 0 bases short and J 6 bases short, with 18 bases between. In nucleotides, the CDR3 is TGTGCCAGCAGTGACTCCCCCCGACAGGATAGGGTCAATGAGCAGTTCTTC. The encoded protein is CASSDSPRQDRVNEQFF.

In this sample, this clone is large. The chain is built from TRBV3-1 (or the pseudogene TRBV3-2) and TRBJ2-4; 10 bases fit TRBD1. The CDR3 runs 18 residues. The junction had 14 bases not matched to a gene; V was cut back by 4 bases and J by 5 bases. Germline CDR1 LGHDT, CDR2 YNNKEL (reference sequence). As DNA, the CDR3 is TGTGCCAGCAGCCCCTACCCCTCCGACAGGGGGCGTGAAAACATTCAGTACTTC. It is translated as CASSPYPSDRGRENIQYF.

The V and J genes are TRBV19 and TRBJ2-7, with TRBD1 identical over 9 bases. The length of the CDR3 is 15 residues. The germline gives CDR1 LNHDA, CDR2 SQIVND (reference sequence). V lost 4 bases and J lost 7; bases outside the gene matches: 11. In nucleotides, the CDR3 is TGTGCCAGTAGTACCCCCGGGACAGGGCGAGGGGAGCAGTACTTC. Residues: CASSTPGTGRGEQYF.

The chain links TRBV14 to TRBJ2-3; D remains unclear. This CDR3 has 13 residues. Trimming removed 7 bases from V and 4 bases from J, with 12 bases in between. The V gene's germline CDR1 is SGHDN and CDR2 FVKESK. CDR3 in DNA: TGTGCCAGCAACAACGGGTGGCCAGATACGCAGTATTTT. It translates to CASNNGWPDTQYF.

This clone was seen a single time. The DNA for the CDR3 is TGTGCCAGCAGCCCGGACAGGGCAAGAGATACGCAGTATTTT. This translates into CASSPDRARDTQYF. The chain is built from TRBV5-4 and TRBJ2-3, with 8 nucleotides matching TRBD1. Germline assignment: CDR1 SGHNT and CDR2 YYREEE (reference sequence). The J segment lost 5 bases and the V segment lost 4 bases, leaving 6 bases of the junction unmatched. The CDR3 runs 14 residues.

The chain joins TRBV20-1 to TRBJ1-2; D not resolved. The CDR3 totals 13 residues. Germline V CDR1 and CDR2: DFQATT, SNEGSKA (reference sequence). Between the trimmed V and J ends, which lost 3 bases and 8 bases, there was a span of 16 bases. In DNA, the CDR3 is TGCAGTGCTAGTTTGGAGGGAGTTAGAGGCTACACCTTC. Protein: CSASLEGVRGYTF.

The chain carries TRBV11-1 and TRBJ1-1; D is unclear. The CDR3 loop spans 15 amino acids. The V end lost 1 base, the J end lost 1 base, and 10 bases lay between the germline ends. The germline CDR1 and CDR2 sequences are SGHAT and FQDESV (reference sequence). Here the CDR3 reads CASSLVRGKNTEAFF. The CDR3, as DNA: TGTGCCAGCAGCTTAGTCCGTGGCAAGAACACTGAAGCTTTCTTT.

The CDR3 nucleotides are TGTGCCAGTAGTAATCAGGGGCAGCGAAACACCATATATTTT. Translating gives CASSNQGQRNTIYF. The chain is built from TRBV19 and TRBJ1-3; a weak D match, TRBD1 (6 bases). V lost 4 bases to trimming and J lost 5 bases, with 12 bases between them. Germline-derived CDR1 and CDR2 are LNHDA and SQIVND (reference sequence). This CDR3 spans 14 amino acids.

A few counts support this clone. The rearrangement joins TRBV11-2 to TRBJ2-1, with unresolved D. Germline CDR1 is SGHAT and CDR2 is FQNNGV. This CDR3 region has 13 residues. Trimming shortened V by 2 bases and J by 8 bases, and 10 bases separated the two germline ends. CDR3 residues: CASSLIGRDEQFF. In nucleotides, the CDR3 is TGTGCCAGCAGCTTAATAGGTCGGGATGAGCAGTTCTTC. The full variable domain, in which reference TRBV11-2 and TRBJ2-1 provide the parts outside the CDR3, is EAGVAQSPRYKIIEKRQSVAFWCNPISGHATLYWYQQILGQGPKLLIQFQNNGVVDDSQLPKDRFSAERLKGVDSTLKIQPAKLEDSAVYLCASSLIGRDEQFFGPGTRLTVL.

The J gene is TRBJ2-2, the V gene TRBV5-1; D perhaps matches TRBD2 (5 bases). This CDR3 is built from 13 residues. The germline V gene has CDR1 SGHRS and CDR2 YFSETQ. The germline V and J ends were trimmed by 3 bases and 4 bases, with 7 bases remaining between them. CDR3 loop: CASSYTSTGELFF. The CDR3 DNA is TGCGCCAGCAGCTACACTAGCACCGGGGAGCTGTTTTTT.

The chain combines TRBV9 with TRBJ2-1; 9 bases fit TRBD2. CDR3 length: 18 residues. The junction had 14 bases not matched to a gene; V was cut back by 0 bases and J by 7 bases. Germline-derived CDR1 and CDR2 are SGDLS and YYNGEE. The CDR3 DNA follows: TGTGCCAGCAGCGTAGCTCCGACAGCGGGGGGCCTAGGGAATGAGCAGTTCTTC. It encodes CASSVAPTAGGLGNEQFF. Looking up the rest from reference TRBV9 and TRBJ2-1 gives the full variable domain: DSGVTQTPKHLITATGQRVTLRCSPRSGDLSVYWYQQSLDQGLQFLIQYYNGEERAKGNILERFSAQQFPDLHSELNLSSLELGDSALYFCASSVAPTAGGLGNEQFFGPGTRLTVL.

The CDR3 here is CASSLTANSNTGELFF. Written as DNA, the CDR3 is TGTGCCAGCTCACTGACAGCAAACTCGAACACCGGGGAGCTGTTTTTT. This chain uses TRBV18 with TRBJ2-2; maybe TRBD1 (5 bases). This CDR3 has 16 residues. The germline V gene has CDR1 KGHSH and CDR2 LQKENI. Between the trimmed V and J ends, which lost 4 bases and 0 bases, there was a span of 12 bases.

The J gene is TRBJ1-6, the V gene TRBV9, with a weak D call TRBD1 (6 bases). CDR3 size: 14 residues. The germline V gene has CDR1 SGDLS and CDR2 YYNGEE. The V gene lost 2 bases and the J gene lost 7 bases, with 10 bases spanning the gap. In DNA, the CDR3 is TGTGCCAGCAGCGTTGGACAGCAGAATTCACCCCTCCACTTT. As protein: CASSVGQQNSPLHF.

The chain joins TRBV5-1 to TRBJ1-2; perhaps TRBD1 as D (6 bases). V lost 2 bases and J lost 8, with 19 bases in between. CDR1 and CDR2 (germline): SGHRS, YFSETQ. This CDR3 region has 15 residues. CDR3 sequence (DNA): TGCGCCAGCAGCTTATCCTGGGCGGCAGGGGACGGCTACACCTTC. Translating gives CASSLSWAAGDGYTF.